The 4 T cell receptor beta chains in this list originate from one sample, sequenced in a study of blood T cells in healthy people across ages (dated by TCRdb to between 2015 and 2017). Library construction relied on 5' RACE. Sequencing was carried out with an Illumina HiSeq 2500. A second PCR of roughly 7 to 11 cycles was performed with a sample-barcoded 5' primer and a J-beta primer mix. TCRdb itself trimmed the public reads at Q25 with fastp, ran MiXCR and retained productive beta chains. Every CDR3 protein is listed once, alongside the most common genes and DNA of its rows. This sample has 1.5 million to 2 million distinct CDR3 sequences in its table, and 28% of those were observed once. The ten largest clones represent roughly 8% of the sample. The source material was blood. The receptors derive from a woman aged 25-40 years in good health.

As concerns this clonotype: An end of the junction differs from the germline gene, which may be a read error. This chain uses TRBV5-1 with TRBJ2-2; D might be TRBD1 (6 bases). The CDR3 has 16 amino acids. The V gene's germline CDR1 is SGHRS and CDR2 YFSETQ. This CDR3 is CASSHLGTTNTGELFF. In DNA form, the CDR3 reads TGTGCCAGCAGCCACCTGGGGACAACGAACACCGGGGAGCTGTTTTTT.

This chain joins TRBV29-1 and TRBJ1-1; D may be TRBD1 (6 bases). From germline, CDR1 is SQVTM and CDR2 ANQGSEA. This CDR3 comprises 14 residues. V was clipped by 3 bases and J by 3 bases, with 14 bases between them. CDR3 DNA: TGCAGCGTTGACGGGGGCCACCTGTACACTGAAGCTTTCTTT. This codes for CSVDGGHLYTEAFF.

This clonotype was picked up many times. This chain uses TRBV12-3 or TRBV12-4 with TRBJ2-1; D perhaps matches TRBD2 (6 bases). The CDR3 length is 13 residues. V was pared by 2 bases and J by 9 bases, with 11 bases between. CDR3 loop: CASSLWDSPEQFF. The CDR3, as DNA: TGTGCCAGCAGTTTATGGGACTCCCCTGAGCAGTTCTTC.

The CDR3 region is CASSEGSPRQAKNIQYF. CDR3 in DNA: TGTGCCAGCAGTGAAGGTAGCCCACGACAGGCCAAAAACATTCAGTACTTC. V is TRBV2 and J is TRBJ2-4; D possibly corresponds to TRBD1 (5 bases). V was clipped by 1 base and J by 1 base, with 14 bases between them. The CDR3 covers 17 residues. Germline loops: CDR1 SNHLY, CDR2 FYNNEI.